This entry concerns a single T cell receptor (beta chain). Sequencing used immunoSEQ multiplex PCR; TCRdb keeps in-frame clones, though not all of them. The table includes about 180,000 clones, 82% detected once. This specimen comes from a study of blood T cell repertoires in COVID-19. Study information: Both acute and convalescent COVID-19 samples were obtained from the United States, Italy and Spain.

V lost 2 bases and J lost 4, with 14 bases in between. The germline CDR1 and CDR2 sequences are LGHNA and YSLEER. The CDR3 sequence is 15 residues long. The chain joins TRBV4-3 to TRBJ1-2; D is perhaps TRBD1 (6 bases). This TCR was sampled from a woman between 65 and 79 years old with acute or convalescent COVID-19. The sequenced material came from peripheral blood. CDR3 in amino acids: CASSQIGGAGYGYTF. CDR3 coding DNA: TGCGCCAGCAGCCAAATCGGGGGGGCTGGCTATGGCTACACCTTC.